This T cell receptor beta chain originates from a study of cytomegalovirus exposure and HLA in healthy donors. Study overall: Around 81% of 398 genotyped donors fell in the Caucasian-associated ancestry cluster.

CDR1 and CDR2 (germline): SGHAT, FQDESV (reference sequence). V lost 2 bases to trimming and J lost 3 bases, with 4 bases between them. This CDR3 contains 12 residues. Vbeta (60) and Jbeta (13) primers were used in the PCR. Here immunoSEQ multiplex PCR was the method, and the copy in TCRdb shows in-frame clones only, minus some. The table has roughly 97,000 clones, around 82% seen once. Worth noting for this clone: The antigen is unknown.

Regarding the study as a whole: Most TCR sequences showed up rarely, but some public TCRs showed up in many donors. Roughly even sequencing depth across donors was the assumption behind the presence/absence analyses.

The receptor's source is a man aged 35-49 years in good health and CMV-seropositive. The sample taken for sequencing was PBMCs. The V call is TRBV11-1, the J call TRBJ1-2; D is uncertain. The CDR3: CASSLSDYGYTF. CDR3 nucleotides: TGTGCCAGCAGCTTATCGGACTATGGCTACACCTTC.